These T cell receptor beta chains were read from a single sample in a study of cytomegalovirus exposure and HLA in healthy donors. Assay used: immunoSEQ multiplex PCR; TCRdb lists only in-frame clones, some missing. Here the sample spans approximately 120,000 clones, around three quarters being singletons. Sequenced input: PBMCs. The origin of the receptors is a man aged 30 to 45 in good health and CMV-seronegative. Each CDR3 is given without its conserved first and last residue.

TRBV11-2	TRBJ1-6	ASSPFDTINSPLH
TRBV6-1	TRBJ1-2	ASSETGYGYT
TRBV18	TRBJ2-7	ASSPTSDSSYEQY
TRBV11-3	TRBJ2-5	ASSRDRGTGIRQTQY
TRBV28	TRBJ2-7	ASRKAGTLGEQY
TRBV29-1	TRBJ1-2	SVTGDGYT
TRBV5-1	TRBJ1-1	ASKRVPTGLNTEDF
TRBV7-9	TRBJ2-3	ASSPTNTDTQY
TRBV6-1	TRBJ2-5	ASSEAVGPTGRTQY
TRBV7-9	TRBJ1-1	ASSLRDRGLEAF
TRBV18	TRBJ2-1	ASSPPSGGPHNEQF
TRBV6-1	TRBJ1-6	ASSEQGSPNSPLH
TRBV5-1	TRBJ2-1	ASSLESSGRYNEQF
TRBV6-4	TRBJ1-2	ASSDPTGVGYT
TRBV4-3	TRBJ1-6	ASSQDLTGGKSPLH
TRBV11-2	TRBJ2-2	ASSARSGGQLF
TRBV9	TRBJ1-2	ASSVDGQGRTYGYT
TRBV5-1	TRBJ1-1	ASSLGQGGVTEAF
TRBV5-1	TRBJ1-1	ASSPAGKQNTEAF
TRBV27	TRBJ1-2	ASSFADSYYGYT
TRBV2	TRBJ1-4	ASFKPGTGYEKLF
TRBV7-6	TRBJ2-7	ASSAGGGVRAYEQY
TRBV28	TRBJ1-5	ASSLLQGVGNQPQH
TRBV30	TRBJ2-1	AWSDPLAGVYNEQF
TRBV9	TRBJ1-1	ASSYGQNTEAF
TRBV23-1	TRBJ1-1	ASSPIPGTGKNTEAF
TRBV4-3	TRBJ2-3	ASSQEGVAGTTQY
TRBV19	TRBJ2-1	ASLPSGRKGNEQF
TRBV14	TRBJ1-1	ASTQGATGTEAF
TRBV27	TRBJ1-1	AGRRDRGTEAF
TRBV18	TRBJ1-5	ASSPMGGSNQPQH
TRBV6-4	TRBJ2-5	ASSEGSGGGLETQY
TRBV7-9	TRBJ1-2	ASSLAVDLNLGGYT
TRBV9	TRBJ2-1	ASSVDAGGRSSYNEQF
TRBV7-2	TRBJ1-3	ASSYSFGNTIY
TRBV7-2	TRBJ2-7	ASSPRQTVEQY
TRBV14	TRBJ2-1	ASSQAVEQF
TRBV2	TRBJ2-3	ASSPLGGGGTDTQY
TRBV5-4	TRBJ2-1	ASSSPAGAFSYNEQF
TRBV7-2	TRBJ1-2	ASSSAGTGYYGYT
TRBV7-9	TRBJ2-5	ASSYKRVGVETQY
TRBV28	TRBJ1-2	ASSLGRGLEYGYT